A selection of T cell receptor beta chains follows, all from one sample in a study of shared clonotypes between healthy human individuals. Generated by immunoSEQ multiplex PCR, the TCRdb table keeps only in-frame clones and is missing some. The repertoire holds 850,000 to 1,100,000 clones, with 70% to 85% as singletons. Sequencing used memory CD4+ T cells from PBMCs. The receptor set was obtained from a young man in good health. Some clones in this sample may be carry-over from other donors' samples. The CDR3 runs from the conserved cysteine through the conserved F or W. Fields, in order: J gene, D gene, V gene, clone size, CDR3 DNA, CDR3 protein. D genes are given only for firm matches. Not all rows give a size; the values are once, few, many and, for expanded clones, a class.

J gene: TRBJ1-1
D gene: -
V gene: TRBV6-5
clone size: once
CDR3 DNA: TGTGCCAGCAGTCAGACGGGACGGCACACTGAAGCTTTCTTT
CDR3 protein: CASSQTGRHTEAFF

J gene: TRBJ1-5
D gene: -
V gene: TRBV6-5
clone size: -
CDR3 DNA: TGTGCCAGCAGTTACTCTACTGGTCAGCCCCAGCATTTT
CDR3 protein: CASSYSTGQPQHF

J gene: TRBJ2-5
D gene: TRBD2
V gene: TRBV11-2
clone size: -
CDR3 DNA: TGTGCCAGCAGTCGAGGGGTTAGCGGGAGAAGGTCAGAAGAGACCCAGTACTTC
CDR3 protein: CASSRGVSGRRSEETQYF

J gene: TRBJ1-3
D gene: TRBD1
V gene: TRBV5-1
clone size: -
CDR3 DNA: TGCGCCAGCAGCTTGGCAGGGGGCATTGGAAACACCATATATTTT
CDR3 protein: CASSLAGGIGNTIYF

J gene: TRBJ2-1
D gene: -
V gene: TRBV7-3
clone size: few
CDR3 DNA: TGTGCCAGCAGCTTCCAGGCAAACAATGAGCAGTTCTTC
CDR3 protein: CASSFQANNEQFF

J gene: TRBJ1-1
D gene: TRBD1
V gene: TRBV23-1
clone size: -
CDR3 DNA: TGCGCCAGCAGTCAACTTGGACAGGGCAACACTGAAGCTTTCTTT
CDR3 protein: CASSQLGQGNTEAFF

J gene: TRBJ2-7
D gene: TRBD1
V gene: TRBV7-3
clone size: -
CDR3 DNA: TGTGCCAGCAGCCTGTTGGGACAGAGCTCCTACGAGCAGTACTTC
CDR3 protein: CASSLLGQSSYEQYF

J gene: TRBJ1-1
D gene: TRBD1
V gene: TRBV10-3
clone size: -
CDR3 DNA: TGTGCCATCAGTGACTCGGGGACAGGGAACACTGAAGCTTTCTTT
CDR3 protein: CAISDSGTGNTEAFF

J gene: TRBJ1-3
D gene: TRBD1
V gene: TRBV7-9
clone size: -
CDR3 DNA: TGTGCCAGCAGCTGGAAAAGAAGGACAGGGAGTAGACACACCATATATTTT
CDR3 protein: CASSWKRRTGSRHTIYF

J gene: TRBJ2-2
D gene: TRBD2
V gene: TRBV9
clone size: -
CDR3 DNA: TGTGCCAGCAGCTACCGGACTAGCGGGAGTTTAACCGGGGAGCTGTTTTTT
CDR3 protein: CASSYRTSGSLTGELFF

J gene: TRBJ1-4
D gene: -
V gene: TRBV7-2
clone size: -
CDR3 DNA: TGTGCCAGCAGCTTACGGGGTCTAGGCGGTGAAAAACTGTTTTTT
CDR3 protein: CASSLRGLGGEKLFF

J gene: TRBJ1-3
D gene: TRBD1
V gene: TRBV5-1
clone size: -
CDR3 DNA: TGCGCCAGCAGCGATGGGACAGGGAAGGACACCATATATTTT
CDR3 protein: CASSDGTGKDTIYF

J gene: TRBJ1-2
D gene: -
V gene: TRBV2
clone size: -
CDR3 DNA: TGTGCCAGCAGCGAAATGTCGCAGGGTGATGGCTACACCTTC
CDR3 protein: CASSEMSQGDGYTF

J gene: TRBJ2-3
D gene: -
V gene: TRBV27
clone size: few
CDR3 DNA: TGTGCCAGCAGGGGAGTGGACACAGATACGCAGTATTTT
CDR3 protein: CASRGVDTDTQYF

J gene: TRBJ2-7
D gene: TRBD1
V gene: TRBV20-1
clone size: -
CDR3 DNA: TGCAGTGCTAGTACAGGGGGGGAGCAGTACTTC
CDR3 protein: CSASTGGEQYF

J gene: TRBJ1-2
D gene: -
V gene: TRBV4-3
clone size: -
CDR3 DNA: TGCGCCAGCAGCCAAGAAACAGCCTCTGGCTACACCTTC
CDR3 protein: CASSQETASGYTF

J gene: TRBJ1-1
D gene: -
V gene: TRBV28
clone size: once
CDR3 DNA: TGTGCCAGCAGTCACCCGTCCTCCAAAACCACTGAAGCTTTCTTT
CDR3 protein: CASSHPSSKTTEAFF

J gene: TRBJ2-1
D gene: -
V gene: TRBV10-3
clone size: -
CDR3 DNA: TGTGCCATCAGTGGTCGCCAGATGGACAATGAGCAGTTCTTC
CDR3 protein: CAISGRQMDNEQFF

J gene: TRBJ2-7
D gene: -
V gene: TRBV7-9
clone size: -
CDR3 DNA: TGTGCCAGCAGCTTACAGGGGGGCTCCTACGAGCAGTACTTC
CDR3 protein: CASSLQGGSYEQYF

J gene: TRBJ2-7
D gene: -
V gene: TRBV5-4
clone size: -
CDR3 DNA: TGTGCCAGCAGCTTGGTACAGGGCTACGAGCAGTACTTC
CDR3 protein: CASSLVQGYEQYF

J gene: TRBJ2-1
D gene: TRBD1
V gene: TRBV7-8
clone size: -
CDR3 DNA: TGTGCCAGCAGCTTCGACAGGGGGCAGTACAATGAGCAGTTCTTC
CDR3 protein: CASSFDRGQYNEQFF

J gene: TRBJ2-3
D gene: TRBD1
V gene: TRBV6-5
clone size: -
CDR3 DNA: TGTGCCAGCAGTTTTGGACAGGGAGGTATTACAGATACGCAGTATTTT
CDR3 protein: CASSFGQGGITDTQYF

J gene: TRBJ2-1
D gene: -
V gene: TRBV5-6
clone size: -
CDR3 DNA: TGTGCCAGCAGCGGGGGACCTAACAATGAGCAGTTCTTC
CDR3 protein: CASSGGPNNEQFF

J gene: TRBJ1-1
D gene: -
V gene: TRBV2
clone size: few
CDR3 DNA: TGTGCCAGCAGACCTCAGGGAGGTTCCACTGAAGCTTTCTTT
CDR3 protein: CASRPQGGSTEAFF

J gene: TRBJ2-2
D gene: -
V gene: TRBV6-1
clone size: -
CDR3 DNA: TGTGCCAGCAGACTCCAACAGAACACCGGGGAGCTGTTTTTT
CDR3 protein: CASRLQQNTGELFF

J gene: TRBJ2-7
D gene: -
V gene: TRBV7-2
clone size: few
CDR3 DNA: TGTGCCAGCAGCTTAACCAACTACGAGCAGTACTTC
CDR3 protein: CASSLTNYEQYF

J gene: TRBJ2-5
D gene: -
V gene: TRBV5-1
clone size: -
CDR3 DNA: TGCGCCAGCAGCTCGGATACAGGGCGTCAAGAGACCCAGTACTTC
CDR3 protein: CASSSDTGRQETQYF

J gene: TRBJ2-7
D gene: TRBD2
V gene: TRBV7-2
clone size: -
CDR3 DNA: TGTGCCAGCAGCTTAGCCGCGGGGGGGGAGCAGTACTTC
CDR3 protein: CASSLAAGGEQYF

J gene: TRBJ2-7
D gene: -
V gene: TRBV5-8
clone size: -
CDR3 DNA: TGTGCCAGCAGCTTGGGCAGGGACGGAATCTACGAGCAGTACTTC
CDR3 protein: CASSLGRDGIYEQYF

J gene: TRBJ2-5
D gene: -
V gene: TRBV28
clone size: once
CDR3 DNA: TGTGCCAGCAGAGACAATAGGAAGACCCAGTACTTC
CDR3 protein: CASRDNRKTQYF

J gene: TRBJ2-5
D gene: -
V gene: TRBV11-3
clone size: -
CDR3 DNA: TGTGCCAGCAGCTTGGACACCCAAGAGACCCAGTACTTC
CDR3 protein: CASSLDTQETQYF